The T cell receptor (beta chain) described here comes from a study of PD-1 blockade in classical Hodgkin lymphoma. Autologous stem cell transplantation was followed by relapse in every patient, and brentuximab vedotin exposure varied. Germline values: CDR1 SEHNR, CDR2 FQNEAQ (reference sequence). This CDR3 comprises 15 residues. J was trimmed by 8 bases and V by 6 bases; bases with no gene match: 8. Using immunoSEQ multiplex PCR, the repertoire was profiled, and TCRdb retains in-frame clones only, with some absent. The sample lists about 4,700 clones, around 67% seen once, with around 55% in the top ten. About this clone itself: Its antigen is currently unknown.

Whole-study findings and limits: Healthy donors were reported to have higher baseline TCR diversity than newly diagnosed patients. Significant TCR diversity gains by C4D1 occurred in CD4+ but not CD8+ cells. Newly diagnosed and completely responding patients shared comparable baseline diversity.

The sample consisted of peripheral blood mononuclear cells (PBMCs), taken before the second cycle of nivolumab. The origin of this receptor is a human donor with classical Hodgkin lymphoma. The chain employs TRBV7-9 and TRBJ2-1; TRBD2 matches at 12 bases. The CDR3 DNA sequence: TGTGCCAGCAGACTAGGACTAGCGGGGTCCGATGAGCAGTTCTTC. Amino acids: CASRLGLAGSDEQFF. Looking up the rest from reference TRBV7-9 and TRBJ2-1 gives the full variable domain: DTGVSQNPRHKITKRGQNVTFRCDPISEHNRLYWYRQTLGQGPEFLTYFQNEAQLEKSRLLSDRFSAERPKGSFSTLEIQRTEQGDSAMYLCASRLGLAGSDEQFFGPGTRLTVL.